This T cell receptor beta chain was retrieved from a study of blood T cells in healthy people across ages. Study-level results: No conclusive comparison of naive versus antigen-experienced cells was possible with unsorted PBMCs.

PCR was performed a second time for about 6 to 12 cycles using a sample-barcoded 5' primer and a J-beta primer mix. Through a template-switch adaptor with 12 random nucleotides, each cDNA molecule received a tag. TCRdb independently ran MiXCR on the 5' RACE reads; one entry per CDR3 protein. The table lists approximately 670,000 distinct CDR3 sequences, roughly 41% of them singletons. The donors, all healthy, were Caucasians living in Russia, aged about 6 to 90. V lost 2 bases to trimming and J lost 5 bases; unmatched junction nucleotides: 11. CDR3 length equals 16 residues. CDR1 MNHEY and CDR2 SVGAGI come from the germline V gene. This clonotype was seen repeatedly, ten times or more. The target antigen is unknown.

The V and J genes are TRBV6-5 and TRBJ2-7; 8 nucleotides agree with TRBD1. The origin of this receptor is a man aged 80 or over in good health. Material: blood. CDR3 DNA: TGTGCCAGCAGTTACACAGGGGGACAGGCAGCTAACGAGCAGTACTTC. Translating it yields CASSYTGGQAANEQYF.